This T cell receptor (beta chain) was identified during a study of OX40 agonist ivuxolimab in advanced cancers. CDR3 length: 16 amino acids. Trimming shortened V by 3 bases and J by 1 base, and 14 bases separated the two germline ends. Germline V lookup: CDR1 SGDLS, CDR2 YYNGEE. The method was immunoSEQ multiplex PCR; TCRdb's version includes in-frame clones alone and lacks a portion of them. The table records about 91,000 clones, 87% of them present only once. V and J are TRBV9 and TRBJ1-3, with D possibly matching TRBD1 (5 bases). Here the sequenced sample was CD4+ or CD8+ T cells sorted from blood, taken in a trial of the OX40 agonist ivuxolimab. The TCR was taken from an adult with an advanced solid tumor such as melanoma, head and neck, liver or kidney cancer. The CDR3 DNA is TGTGCCAGCAGCGCCGGGGGTAGTCCTTCTGGAAACACCATATATTTT. It codes for CASSAGGSPSGNTIYF.